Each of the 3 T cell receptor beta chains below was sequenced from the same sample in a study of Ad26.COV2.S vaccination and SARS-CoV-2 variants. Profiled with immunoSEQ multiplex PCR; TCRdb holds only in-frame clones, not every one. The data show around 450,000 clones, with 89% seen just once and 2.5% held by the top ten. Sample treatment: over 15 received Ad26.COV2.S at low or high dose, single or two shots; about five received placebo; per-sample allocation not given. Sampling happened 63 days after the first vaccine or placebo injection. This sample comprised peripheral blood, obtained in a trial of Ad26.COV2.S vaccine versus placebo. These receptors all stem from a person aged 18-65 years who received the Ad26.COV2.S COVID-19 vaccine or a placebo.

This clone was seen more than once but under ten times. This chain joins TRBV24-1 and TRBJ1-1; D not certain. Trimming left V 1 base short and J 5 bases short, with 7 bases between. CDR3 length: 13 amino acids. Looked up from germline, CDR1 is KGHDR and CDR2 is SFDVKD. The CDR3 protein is CATSDFGETEAFF. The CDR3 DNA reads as TGTGCCACCAGTGATTTCGGGGAGACTGAAGCTTTCTTT.

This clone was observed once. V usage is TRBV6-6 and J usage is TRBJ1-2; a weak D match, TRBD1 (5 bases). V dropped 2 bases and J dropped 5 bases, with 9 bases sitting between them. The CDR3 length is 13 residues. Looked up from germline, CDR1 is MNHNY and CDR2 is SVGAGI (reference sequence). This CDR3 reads CASSYQGGYGYTF. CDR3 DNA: TGTGCCAGCAGTTACCAGGGCGGGTATGGCTACACCTTC.

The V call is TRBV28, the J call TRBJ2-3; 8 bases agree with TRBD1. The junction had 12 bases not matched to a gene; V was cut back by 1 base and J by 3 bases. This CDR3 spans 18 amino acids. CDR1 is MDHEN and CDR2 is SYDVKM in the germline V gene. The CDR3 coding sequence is TGTGCCAGCAGTTTATTTCCCCCGACAGGGGTTGAGACAGATACGCAGTATTTT. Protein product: CASSLFPPTGVETDTQYF.